These T cell receptor beta chains were read from a single sample in a study of beta chain features in type 1 diabetes. Clones were sequenced by immunoSEQ multiplex PCR, and TCRdb holds only the in-frame ones, with some missing. The repertoire holds roughly 150,000 clones, with about 8.3% as singletons. Sequencing used central memory CD4+ T cells from blood. The receptor source for this set is a woman younger than 30 with type 1 diabetes. Each CDR3 is given with its conserved first and last residue. D genes are given only for firm matches. Clone sizes are given selectively: once, few, many, or a class where the clone is expanded.

clone_size: -
v_call: TRBV19
d_call: -
j_call: TRBJ2-1
cdr3_nt: TGTGCCAGTAGTAGGGGACTGGGTAACAATGAGCAGTTCTTC
cdr3_aa: CASSRGLGNNEQFF

clone_size: few
v_call: TRBV5-4
d_call: -
j_call: TRBJ1-5
cdr3_nt: TGTGCCAGCAGCTTGCTTCGGGTCAATCAGCCCCAGCATTTT
cdr3_aa: CASSLLRVNQPQHF

clone_size: -
v_call: TRBV28
d_call: TRBD2
j_call: TRBJ2-3
cdr3_nt: TGTGCCAGCAGTTTAATATCCGGGACTACTCCATGGTTGCAGTATTTT
cdr3_aa: CASSLISGTTPWLQYF

clone_size: few
v_call: TRBV13
d_call: -
j_call: TRBJ2-7
cdr3_nt: TGTGCCAGCAGACAGGTATCGTCCTACGAGCAGTACTTC
cdr3_aa: CASRQVSSYEQYF

clone_size: -
v_call: TRBV7-2
d_call: -
j_call: TRBJ2-7
cdr3_nt: TGTGCCAGCAGCTTCACAGGTACCGAGCAGTACTTC
cdr3_aa: CASSFTGTEQYF

clone_size: -
v_call: TRBV28
d_call: -
j_call: TRBJ2-3
cdr3_nt: TGTGCCAGCAGATACACAGATACGCAGTATTTT
cdr3_aa: CASRYTDTQYF

clone_size: few
v_call: TRBV7-9
d_call: -
j_call: TRBJ2-7
cdr3_nt: TGTGCCAGCAGCCCGGGAAGGGACTCCTACGAGCAGTACTTC
cdr3_aa: CASSPGRDSYEQYF

clone_size: -
v_call: TRBV21-1
d_call: -
j_call: TRBJ2-1
cdr3_nt: TGTGCCAGCAGCATAAAGCGGATCTACAATGAGCAGTTCTTC
cdr3_aa: CASSIKRIYNEQFF

clone_size: -
v_call: TRBV18
d_call: TRBD1
j_call: TRBJ2-1
cdr3_nt: TGTGCCAGCTCACCCACGGGACAGGGTATCAATGAGCAGTTCTTC
cdr3_aa: CASSPTGQGINEQFF

clone_size: -
v_call: TRBV6-5
d_call: TRBD1
j_call: TRBJ1-2
cdr3_nt: TGTGCCTCAGGGGGCCCCTACTATGGCTACACCTTC
cdr3_aa: CASGGPYYGYTF

clone_size: few
v_call: TRBV7-2
d_call: -
j_call: TRBJ1-5
cdr3_nt: TGTGCCAGCAGCTTAGTTCAGGGCCTTAATCAGCCCCAGCATTTT
cdr3_aa: CASSLVQGLNQPQHF

clone_size: -
v_call: TRBV30
d_call: TRBD2
j_call: TRBJ2-5
cdr3_nt: TGTGCCTGGAGTGCCGGGACTAGCGGGAGTGTAAGGCAGTACTTC
cdr3_aa: CAWSAGTSGSVRQYF

clone_size: -
v_call: TRBV7-6
d_call: -
j_call: TRBJ2-2
cdr3_nt: TGTGCCAGCACCTTGGCCGAAAAAACCGGGGAGCTGTTTTTT
cdr3_aa: CASTLAEKTGELFF

clone_size: few
v_call: TRBV12-5
d_call: -
j_call: TRBJ2-5
cdr3_nt: TGTGCTAGTGGTTTGGTACCTAACCAAGAGACCCAGTACTTC
cdr3_aa: CASGLVPNQETQYF

clone_size: -
v_call: TRBV7-2
d_call: -
j_call: TRBJ2-5
cdr3_nt: TGTGCCAGCAGCCGACTAGGCCAAGAGACCCAGTACTTC
cdr3_aa: CASSRLGQETQYF

clone_size: few
v_call: TRBV4-3
d_call: TRBD2
j_call: TRBJ2-3
cdr3_nt: TGCGCCAGCAGCCAGATAGCGGGGGCCCGCACAGATACGCAGTATTTT
cdr3_aa: CASSQIAGARTDTQYF

clone_size: -
v_call: TRBV5-6
d_call: -
j_call: TRBJ2-5
cdr3_nt: TGTGCCAGCAGCTCCCTTTCCGTCGGGACCCAGTACTTC
cdr3_aa: CASSSLSVGTQYF

clone_size: -
v_call: TRBV5-1
d_call: -
j_call: TRBJ2-3
cdr3_nt: TGCGCCAGCAGCCCCGGGCTGGACACCTTCACAGATACGCAGTATTTT
cdr3_aa: CASSPGLDTFTDTQYF

clone_size: few
v_call: TRBV19
d_call: TRBD1
j_call: TRBJ1-4
cdr3_nt: TGTGCCAGTAGTCTAGGAACAGGGGCAGAAAAACTGTTTTTT
cdr3_aa: CASSLGTGAEKLFF

clone_size: -
v_call: TRBV7-9
d_call: -
j_call: TRBJ1-2
cdr3_nt: TGTGCCAGCCGAGATGGATCCGGGAACTATGGCTACACCTTC
cdr3_aa: CASRDGSGNYGYTF

clone_size: many
v_call: TRBV23-1
d_call: -
j_call: TRBJ1-1
cdr3_nt: TGCGCCAGCAGTCAATCTGGGCAGGGTCGAGCTTTCTTT
cdr3_aa: CASSQSGQGRAFF

clone_size: few
v_call: TRBV5-1
d_call: TRBD1
j_call: TRBJ2-1
cdr3_nt: TGCGCCAGCAGCGAGACAGGGAACTACAATGAGCAGTTCTTC
cdr3_aa: CASSETGNYNEQFF

clone_size: few
v_call: TRBV28
d_call: -
j_call: TRBJ2-1
cdr3_nt: TGTGCCAGCACAGTCGGAGGTGATGAGCAGTTCTTC
cdr3_aa: CASTVGGDEQFF